The subject of this entry is one T cell receptor beta chain. This receptor's antigen is unknown. No base quality values were provided; no much bigger clone lies one nucleotide off. This entry belongs to a study of CD4+ T cells in melanoma (dated by TCRdb to between 2021 and 2024). At the level of the whole study: Neoantigen-specific CD4+ T cells in human melanoma were investigated in the study.

The full study reports these points: The report described a correlation between neoantigen-specific CD4+ T cells and the function of CD8+ T cells, macrophages and B cells. Neoantigen-specific CD4+ T cells in melanoma were reported to have a range of differentiation states.

The donors were people with melanoma. Libraries were prepared through the immunoSEQ multiplex PCR assay. TCRdb holds this immuneACCESS table with in-frame rearrangements only. Some clones are missing; in checked studies, unresolved V genes explain under half, and the rest has no known cause. The sample includes 90,000 to 130,000 clones, with around 92% observed a single time. The top ten clonotypes cover around 3.3% of the sample. The CDR3, from cysteine to phenylalanine, totals 14 residues. The DNA shown is the 42-base CDR3, in frame from base 1. The germline V gene gives CDR1 as SGHVS and CDR2 as FQNEAQ. V loses 1 base, J loses 6 bases, and the germline ends lie 10 bases apart.

This receptor was taken from a human donor with melanoma. The chain is made from TRBV7-8 and TRBJ2-1, and possibly TRBD2, on 5 matching bases. Sequenced material: peripheral blood. The sequenced DNA: TGTGCCAGCAGCTTAGGTGGTCGGGGCAATGAGCAGTTCTTC. This yields the protein CASSLGGRGNEQFF.